The text below deals with one T cell receptor beta chain. Within Nashville, Tennessee resided all donors, each a Caucasian adult. This sample was included in a study of shared clonotypes between healthy human individuals. CDR1 is SGHRS and CDR2 is YFSETQ in the germline V gene. The CDR3 is 15 residues long. V dropped 4 bases and J dropped 1 base, with 14 bases sitting between them. Libraries were prepared by immunoSEQ multiplex PCR; TCRdb keeps only in-frame clonotypes and omits some of them. The sample lists about 490,000 clones; 70% to 80% were seen once. The TCR comes from a woman aged 40 to 55 in good health. Some clones in this sample may be carry-over from other donors' samples. The chain links TRBV5-1 to TRBJ1-1, with TRBD1 as a possible D gene (6 bases). Sequenced: PBMCs. CDR3 residues: CASSEQGSQNTEAFF. DNA of the CDR3: TGCGCCAGCAGCGAACAGGGATCCCAGAACACTGAAGCTTTCTTT.